This T cell receptor (beta chain) comes out of a study of T-cell memory formation after mild COVID-19. The authors produced TCR alpha and TCR beta cDNA libraries with sample barcodes and UMIs by 5'RACE using constant-segment primers. MiXCR, applied by TCRdb to the 5' RACE reads, yields one record per CDR3 protein. The table lists about 170,000 distinct CDR3 sequences, 13% of them singletons. Trimming left V 5 bases short and J 2 bases short, with 12 bases between. Germline values: CDR1 SQVTM, CDR2 ANQGSEA. The CDR3 extends over 13 amino acids. The study, taken as a whole, reports: The authors left the SARS-CoV-2 specificity of second-wave clones peaking on day 37 unconfirmed.

Details on this clonotype: Its antigen remains unknown.

V is TRBV29-1 and J is TRBJ1-1; possible D gene TRBD1, 6 bases. The clonotype originates from a man between 18 and 35 years old who had mild COVID-19 (a few samples of this study predate the infection). Cell type and time point are not known. Material for sequencing was PBMCs or a T cell subset sorted from them (not recorded which). The CDR3: CSVFMGTNTEAFF. The CDR3 DNA sequence: TGCAGCGTTTTTATGGGGACAAACACTGAAGCTTTCTTT.